These 15 T cell receptor beta chains were sequenced from one sample in a study of OX40 agonist ivuxolimab in advanced cancers. Repertoires were generated with immunoSEQ multiplex PCR, while TCRdb's copy carries only in-frame clones and drops some. Among tens of thousands of clones listed, around 81% were seen once. Source: CD4+ or CD8+ T cells sorted from blood, taken in a trial of the OX40 agonist ivuxolimab. The source of these receptors is an adult with an advanced solid tumor such as melanoma, head and neck, liver or kidney cancer.

This chain joins TRBV27 and TRBJ2-1, with TRBD2 matching 13 bases. V gave up 2 bases and J gave up 7 bases; unmatched junction bases: 5. This CDR3 spans 16 amino acids. Per germline, CDR1 MNHEY and CDR2 SMNVEV (reference sequence). This chain's CDR3 is CASSLLGLAGENEQFF. CDR3 in DNA: TGTGCCAGCAGTTTACTCGGACTAGCGGGGGAGAATGAGCAGTTCTTC.

This clone occurred a few times. V usage is TRBV27 and J usage is TRBJ2-1, with D perhaps TRBD1 or TRBD2 (5 bases each). This CDR3 spans 14 amino acids. Per the germline V gene, CDR1 is MNHEY and CDR2 is SMNVEV (reference sequence). V lost 6 bases and J lost 4, with 13 bases in between. CDR3: CASSPIGAYNEQFF. Written as DNA, the CDR3 is TGTGCCAGCAGCCCCATCGGGGCTTACAATGAGCAGTTCTTC.

V and J are TRBV12-2 and TRBJ1-4. TRBV12-2 is marked as a pseudogene. The CDR3 runs to 15 residues. CDR3: CASRGHGGLGSKLFF. The CDR3 DNA reads as TGTGCAAGTCGCGGCCATGGGGGGCTGGGTTCTAAACTGTTTTTT.

The CDR3, as DNA: TGTGCCAGCAGCCCCGGGACAGGGCCCCTGAACACTGAAGCTTTCTTT. Its translation: CASSPGTGPLNTEAFF. The chain links TRBV7-8 to TRBJ1-1, with TRBD1 identical over 9 bases. The CDR3 spans 16 residues. V shed 5 bases and J 0 bases; nucleotides not matched to a gene: 7. Germline assignment: CDR1 SGHVS and CDR2 FQNEAQ.

The chain has TRBV7-2 and TRBJ1-2, with a weak D call TRBD1 (5 bases). This CDR3 has 14 amino acids. From germline, CDR1 is SGHTA and CDR2 FQGNSA. The V gene lost 5 bases and the J gene lost 2 bases, with 12 bases spanning the gap. CDR3 sequence (DNA): TGTGCCAGCAGCGGCCGGGACGGGAACTATGGCTACACCTTC. Residues: CASSGRDGNYGYTF.

This sequence joins TRBV6-5 and TRBJ2-7; 10 bases line up with TRBD2. V lost 4 bases to trimming and J lost 4 bases; unmatched junction nucleotides: 7. The germline V gene encodes CDR1 MNHEY and CDR2 SVGAGI. The CDR3 sequence is 15 residues long. CDR3 residues: CASSFPSGGAYEQYF. In nucleotides, the CDR3 is TGTGCCAGCAGTTTTCCGAGCGGGGGGGCATACGAGCAGTACTTC.

This clone has only a few counts. The chain joins TRBV6-1 to TRBJ1-2, with a weak D call TRBD1 (5 bases). V lost 2 bases, J lost 4 bases, and 14 bases lay in between. The V gene's germline CDR1 is MNHNS and CDR2 SASEGT. This CDR3 region has 15 residues. CDR3 in amino acids: CASSENVRASYGYTF. CDR3 DNA: TGTGCCAGCAGTGAAAACGTCAGGGCGAGCTATGGCTACACCTTC.

This clone has more than one count but fewer than ten. The chain links TRBV10-3 to TRBJ1-3; D is ambiguous. V was trimmed by 2 bases and J by 1 base, leaving 6 bases between them. The CDR3 covers 14 residues. CDR1 and CDR2 from the germline V gene are ENHRY and SYGVKD. This CDR3 is CAISEGESGNTIYF. CDR3 nucleotide sequence: TGTGCCATCAGTGAGGGGGAGTCTGGAAACACCATATATTTT.

The gene calls are TRBV6-5 and TRBJ1-2, with D hard to call. V was pared by 5 bases and J by 7 bases, with 14 bases between. The CDR3 length is 13 residues. The V gene's germline CDR1 is MNHEY and CDR2 SVGAGI. Written as DNA, the CDR3 is TGTGCCAGCAGTGAATTAAGGACGGCTGGCTACACCTTC. Protein: CASSELRTAGYTF.

V is TRBV5-4 and J is TRBJ2-7, with 7 positions matching TRBD1. V shed 4 bases, J shed 4 bases, and the junction held 5 bases outside the gene matches. The V gene's germline CDR1 is SGHNT and CDR2 YYREEE (reference sequence). The CDR3 has 13 amino acids. The CDR3 DNA sequence: TGTGCCAGCAGCGGCCGGGACAGATACGAGCAGTACTTC. Its translation is CASSGRDRYEQYF.

This clone was seen a single time. The genes are TRBV4-1 and TRBJ2-4; a possible D gene is TRBD2 (7 bases). Germline values: CDR1 MGHRA, CDR2 YSYEKL. The CDR3 spans 16 residues. Trimming pared 1 base from V and 6 bases from J, leaving 16 bases between. The DNA for the CDR3 is TGCGCCAGCAGCCAAGGGGGGGCGGGGGCCGGAAACATTCAGTACTTC. Amino acid sequence: CASSQGGAGAGNIQYF.

The chain joins TRBV5-1 to TRBJ2-7; 9 bases line up with TRBD1. Looked up from germline, CDR1 is SGHRS and CDR2 is YFSETQ. The CDR3 runs 14 residues. Trimming cost V 1 base and J 5 bases; bases outside gene matches: 4. CDR3 loop: CASSLSDRGDEQYF. The CDR3 DNA reads TGCGCCAGCAGCTTGTCGGACAGGGGCGACGAGCAGTACTTC.

J is TRBJ2-7 and V is TRBV27; 9 nucleotides match TRBD1. The germline V gene encodes CDR1 MNHEY and CDR2 SMNVEV (reference sequence). The CDR3 spans 14 residues. The ends lost 10 bases at V and 3 bases at J; junction bases unmatched: 10. The CDR3 DNA is TGTGCCACCGGACAGGGGACCGGCTTCTACGAGCAGTACTTC. Its protein is CATGQGTGFYEQYF.

This chain connects TRBV7-7 to TRBJ2-2, with 8 bases that match TRBD2. The CDR3 is made up of 15 amino acids. V was clipped by 5 bases and J by 3 bases; unmatched bases: 5. The germline gives CDR1 SSHAT, CDR2 FNYEAQ (reference sequence). Written as DNA, the CDR3 is TGTGCCAGCAGCCCCGGGGGGGCCCACACCGGGGAGCTGTTTTTT. Its translation is CASSPGGAHTGELFF.

V usage is TRBV2 and J usage is TRBJ2-7; weak D call: TRBD1 (6 bases). CDR1 is SNHLY, CDR2 FYNNEI, per germline. V was clipped by 6 bases and J by 2 bases, with 11 bases between them. The CDR3 loop spans 13 amino acids. The CDR3 sequence: CASRWGQTYEQYF. The CDR3 DNA sequence: TGTGCCAGCAGGTGGGGACAAACCTACGAGCAGTACTTC.